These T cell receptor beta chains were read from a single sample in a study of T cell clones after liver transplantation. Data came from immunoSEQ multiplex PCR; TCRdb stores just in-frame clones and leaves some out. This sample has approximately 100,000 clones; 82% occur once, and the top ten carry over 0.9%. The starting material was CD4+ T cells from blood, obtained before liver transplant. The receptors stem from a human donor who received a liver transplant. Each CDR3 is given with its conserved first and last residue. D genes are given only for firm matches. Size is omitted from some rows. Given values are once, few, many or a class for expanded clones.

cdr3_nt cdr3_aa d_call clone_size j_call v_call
TGTGCCAGCAGTCCACAGGGGGCCTTCTCCTACGAGCAGTACTTC CASSPQGAFSYEQYF TRBD1 - TRBJ2-7 TRBV28
TGTGCCAGCAGCCGACCGGGGCTCAAGCAGTACTTC CASSRPGLKQYF - few TRBJ2-7 TRBV7-2
TGTGCCAGCAGCCAACAGGGGGGACAGGGGAGAGATACGCAGTATTTT CASSQQGGQGRDTQYF TRBD1 - TRBJ2-3 TRBV4-2
TGTGCCAGCAGTAAATTGGGACGCCCCGAGGCCGAGCAGTACTTC CASSKLGRPEAEQYF - - TRBJ2-7 TRBV6-5
TGTGCCAGCAGTGAAGCCCCACTAGCGGGGGGCCAAGAGACCCAGTACTTC CASSEAPLAGGQETQYF TRBD2 - TRBJ2-5 TRBV6-1
TGCAGCGTTGAGGGACAGGGGAGGACAGATACGCAGTATTTT CSVEGQGRTDTQYF TRBD1 - TRBJ2-3 TRBV29-1
TGTGCCAGCAGCTCCACCCGCCTAGCGGGAGAATACCCTCATGGATCCTACGAGCAGTACTTC CASSSTRLAGEYPHGSYEQYF - once TRBJ2-7 TRBV12-1
TGTGCCAGTAGGACAGTGACGGGCAATCAGCCCCAGCATTTT CASRTVTGNQPQHF - - TRBJ1-5 TRBV28
TGTGCCAGCAGGCCTCAGGGTGACGGCTACGAGCAGTACTTC CASRPQGDGYEQYF - - TRBJ2-7 TRBV27
TGTGCCAGCAGCCCTGGACATAAGGGTGAGCAGTTCTTC CASSPGHKGEQFF - - TRBJ2-1 TRBV7-3
TGTGCCAGTAGCCCCCGCACAGGGGCCGCTCTCGATGAGCAGTTCTTC CASSPRTGAALDEQFF TRBD1 - TRBJ2-1 TRBV19
TGTGCCAGCATAGACAGGGGGCCAGGGGATACGCAGTATTTT CASIDRGPGDTQYF TRBD1 - TRBJ2-3 TRBV28
TGCAGCGTTGGGGCGGACAGCTTGGGAACCGGGGAGCTGTTTTTT CSVGADSLGTGELFF - - TRBJ2-2 TRBV29-1
TGTGCCAGCAGCCCCAGGGGGGCAGGGCAAGAGACCCAGTACTTC CASSPRGAGQETQYF - - TRBJ2-5 TRBV7-9
TGTGCCAGCTTCACTCCGGTGGGACAGCAGGCTTTCTTT CASFTPVGQQAFF TRBD1 once TRBJ1-1 TRBV28
TGTGCCAGCAGTTTACCTCCAGCTAACTATGGCTACACCTTC CASSLPPANYGYTF - - TRBJ1-2 TRBV28
TGCGCCAGCAGCCCAGGACTAGCGGGGTCGAATGAGCAGTTCTTC CASSPGLAGSNEQFF TRBD2 - TRBJ2-1 TRBV5-1
TGTGCCAGCAGTTACTCTTGGGGGCACCACACAGATACGCAGTATTTT CASSYSWGHHTDTQYF - - TRBJ2-3 TRBV6-5
TGTGCCAGCTCACCACCGTACGGGTCTATGTCCTACAATGAGCAGTTCTTC CASSPPYGSMSYNEQFF - - TRBJ2-1 TRBV18
TGTGCCTGGAGGAGAGGCGGCTACACCTTC CAWRRGGYTF - few TRBJ1-2 TRBV30
TGTGCCAGCTCACCCAATGGCGCTGGAGATACGCAGTATTTT CASSPNGAGDTQYF - once TRBJ2-3 TRBV18
TGCGCCAGCAGCTTGCCCACGGGGACTGAAGCTTTCTTT CASSLPTGTEAFF - - TRBJ1-1 TRBV5-1
TGTGCCAGTAGTTGGGGTTGGGACACTGAAGCTTTCTTT CASSWGWDTEAFF - - TRBJ1-1 TRBV19
TGTGCCAGCAGCGTTAGATCGGGGCCTCGAACCTACGAGCAGTACTTC CASSVRSGPRTYEQYF - - TRBJ2-7 TRBV28
TGCAGCGTTAAGGGCGCGGATACGCAGTATTTT CSVKGADTQYF - - TRBJ2-3 TRBV29-1
TGTGCCAGCTCGCCCCACAGGGGAGCCAAAAACATTCAGTACTTC CASSPHRGAKNIQYF TRBD1 - TRBJ2-4 TRBV18
TGTGCCAGCAGCCCCAGGAGGGGGCGCGGCTACACCTTC CASSPRRGRGYTF TRBD1 - TRBJ1-2 TRBV5-6
TGTGCCAGCAGTTCTAAACATAACACCGGGGAGCTGTTTTTT CASSSKHNTGELFF - - TRBJ2-2 TRBV25-1
TGCGCCAGCAGCCTTCAAGGCCCCGAGCAGTACTTC CASSLQGPEQYF - - TRBJ2-7 TRBV5-1
TGTGCCAGCTGGGGACATTTACAGGGTAGCCCTTATGGCTACACCTTC CASWGHLQGSPYGYTF - - TRBJ1-2 TRBV27
TGTGCCAGCAGCTTGTACAGCACAGATACGCAGTATTTT CASSLYSTDTQYF - - TRBJ2-3 TRBV5-6
TGTGCCAGCAGCTTAGCCCCTACACCCCCTAACAATGAGCAGTTCTTC CASSLAPTPPNNEQFF - - TRBJ2-1 TRBV7-2
TGTGCCAGCAGCTTACGGGGCACTGAAGCTTTCTTT CASSLRGTEAFF - - TRBJ1-1 TRBV7-2
TGTGCCAGCAGTTTACCGTTGTTCGGGAACTACGAGCAGTACTTC CASSLPLFGNYEQYF - few TRBJ2-7 TRBV28
TGTGCCAGCAGCTATCCGGGACTAGCGGGAGGGGGAGAGACCCAGTACTTC CASSYPGLAGGGETQYF TRBD2 - TRBJ2-5 TRBV7-2
TGTGCCAGTAGTAGCGGCAGAGCGAACACTGAAGCTTTCTTT CASSSGRANTEAFF - once TRBJ1-1 TRBV19
TGCGCCAGCAGCCAAGGCGTCGTTAACTATGGCTACACCTTC CASSQGVVNYGYTF - - TRBJ1-2 TRBV4-3
TGTGCCAGCAGCCGGGACAGGGGATACCAGCCCCAGCATTTT CASSRDRGYQPQHF TRBD1 once TRBJ1-5 TRBV6-5
TGCGCCAGCAGCCAGACCCCCACTAGCGGGAGGGCCGTTGAGCAGTTCTTC CASSQTPTSGRAVEQFF TRBD2 - TRBJ2-1 TRBV5-1
TGCGCCAGCAGCCAGACGGACAGGGGACAGGGCACTGAAGCTTTCTTT CASSQTDRGQGTEAFF TRBD1 - TRBJ1-1 TRBV4-1
TGTGCCAGTAAGGGACCCCGGGACATAGTGTACTACGAGCAGTACTTC CASKGPRDIVYYEQYF - - TRBJ2-7 TRBV19
TGTGCCAGTAGTAAACTAGCGGGAGGAGAGCAGTTCTTC CASSKLAGGEQFF TRBD2 - TRBJ2-1 TRBV19
TGTGCCAGCAGCCTAACTGAGGGGGCGAGGGACATTCAGTACTTC CASSLTEGARDIQYF TRBD1 - TRBJ2-4 TRBV7-9
TGTGCCAGTATGGGTCATATGAATTCACCCCTCCACTTT CASMGHMNSPLHF - many TRBJ1-6 TRBV19
TGTGCCAGCAGCCGCATTCAATCTTTAGGGGGTTTAGAGACCCAGTACTTC CASSRIQSLGGLETQYF - once TRBJ2-5 TRBV14
TGCAGTTCCGGGACAGTAGAGACCCAGTACTTC CSSGTVETQYF TRBD1 - TRBJ2-5 TRBV29-1
TGTGCCAGCAGCTTCAGACAGCCGAGCTCCTACAATGAGCAGTTCTTC CASSFRQPSSYNEQFF - - TRBJ2-1 TRBV5-6
TGTGCCAGCAGCCCCGTAGGAGTGATCTTAGAAGCTTTCTTT CASSPVGVILEAFF - - TRBJ1-1 TRBV7-9
TGTGCCAGCAAAGAGGGCGCGGGTGATACAGATACGCAGTATTTT CASKEGAGDTDTQYF - - TRBJ2-3 TRBV2
TGTGCCAGCAGACCACCCCTACTAGGATCCTACAATGAGCAGTTCTTC CASRPPLLGSYNEQFF - few TRBJ2-1 TRBV2
TGTGCCAGCAGCTTAGACTTCGGATCGACTGAAGCTTTCTTT CASSLDFGSTEAFF - - TRBJ1-1 TRBV11-2
TGTGCCAGCCGACGTGGGGAGGGAAGCACTGAAGCTTTCTTT CASRRGEGSTEAFF - - TRBJ1-1 TRBV6-1
TGCGCCAGCAGCTTGGGTCCGGGACAGCTTTACACTGAAGCTTTCTTT CASSLGPGQLYTEAFF TRBD1 - TRBJ1-1 TRBV5-1
TGCGCCAGCAGCCAAGTTCCTCTTAATTTCAGGAACACTGAAGCTTTCTTT CASSQVPLNFRNTEAFF - - TRBJ1-1 TRBV4-1
TGTGCCAGTAGTGAGGGAGTGGGGTACAATGAGCAGTTCTTC CASSEGVGYNEQFF - few TRBJ2-1 TRBV19
TGCGCCAGCAGCCAAGGACTAGCCCAAGAGACCCAGTACTTC CASSQGLAQETQYF TRBD2 - TRBJ2-5 TRBV4-3
TGTGCCAGCAGCGTAGTAGGGGGAGGGCCGAATGAGCAGTTCTTC CASSVVGGGPNEQFF - few TRBJ2-1 TRBV9
TGTGCCAGCAGCGTTAGGCCGGAACGGGGTGAGCAGTTCTTC CASSVRPERGEQFF - - TRBJ2-1 TRBV6-4